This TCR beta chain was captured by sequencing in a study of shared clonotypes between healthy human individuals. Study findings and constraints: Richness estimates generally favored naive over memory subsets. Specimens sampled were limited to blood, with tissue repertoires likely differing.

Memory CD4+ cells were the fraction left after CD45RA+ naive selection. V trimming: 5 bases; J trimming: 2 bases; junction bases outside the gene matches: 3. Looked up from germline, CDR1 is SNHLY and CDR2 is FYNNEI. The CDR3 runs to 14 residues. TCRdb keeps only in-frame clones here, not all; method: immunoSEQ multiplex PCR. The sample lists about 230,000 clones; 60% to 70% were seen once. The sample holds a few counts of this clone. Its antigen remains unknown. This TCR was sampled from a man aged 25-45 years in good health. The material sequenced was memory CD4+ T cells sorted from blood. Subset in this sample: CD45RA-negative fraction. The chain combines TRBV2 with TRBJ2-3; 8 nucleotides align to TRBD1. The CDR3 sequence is CASSRTGITDTQYF. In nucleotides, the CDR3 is TGTGCCAGCAGTCGGACAGGGATCACAGATACGCAGTATTTT.